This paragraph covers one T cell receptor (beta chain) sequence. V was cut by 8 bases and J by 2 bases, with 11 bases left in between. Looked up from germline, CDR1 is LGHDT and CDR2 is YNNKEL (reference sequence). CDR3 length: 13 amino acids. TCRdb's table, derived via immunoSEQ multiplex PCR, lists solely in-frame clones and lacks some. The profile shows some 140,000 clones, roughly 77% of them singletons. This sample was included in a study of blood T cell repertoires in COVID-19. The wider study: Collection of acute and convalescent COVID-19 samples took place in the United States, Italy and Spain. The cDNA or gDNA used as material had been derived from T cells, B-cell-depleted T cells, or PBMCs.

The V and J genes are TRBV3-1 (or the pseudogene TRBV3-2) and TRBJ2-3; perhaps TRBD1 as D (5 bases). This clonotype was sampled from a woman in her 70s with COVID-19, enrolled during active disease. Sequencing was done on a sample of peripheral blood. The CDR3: CASQGRYTDTQYF. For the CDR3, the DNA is TGTGCCAGCCAGGGCAGATACACAGATACGCAGTATTTT.